This is a list of T cell receptor beta chains from one sample in a study of PD-1 blockade in classical Hodgkin lymphoma. Here immunoSEQ multiplex PCR was the method, and the copy in TCRdb shows in-frame clones only, minus some. Of nearly 50,000 clones listed, 65% to 80% are singletons. Sample: peripheral blood mononuclear cells (PBMCs), taken before the fourth cycle of nivolumab. The source is a human donor with classical Hodgkin lymphoma. The conserved cysteine and the conserved F or W are not part of the CDR3 here.

J gene: TRBJ2-7; V gene: TRBV5-4; CDR3 protein: ASRAPQGYEQY
J gene: TRBJ1-2; V gene: TRBV19; CDR3 protein: ASRHDDRGSYGYT
J gene: TRBJ2-2; V gene: TRBV4-1; CDR3 protein: ASSRFGELF
J gene: TRBJ2-3; V gene: TRBV19; CDR3 protein: ASSKLGGHTDTQY
J gene: TRBJ2-3; V gene: TRBV5-1; CDR3 protein: ASSPGLAGADTQY
J gene: TRBJ2-2; V gene: TRBV19; CDR3 protein: ASSIAGDGELF
J gene: TRBJ1-1; V gene: TRBV7-2; CDR3 protein: ASGRNTEAF
J gene: TRBJ1-1; V gene: TRBV7-9; CDR3 protein: ASSLTGSGTEAF
J gene: TRBJ1-2; V gene: TRBV29-1; CDR3 protein: SVTDRGSRYGYT
J gene: TRBJ2-7; V gene: TRBV6-1; CDR3 protein: ATRTTHYEQY
J gene: TRBJ2-1; V gene: TRBV14; CDR3 protein: ASSQVGTSSEQF